Listed below are T cell receptor beta chains from one sample, sequenced in a study of radiation and T cells in renal cell carcinoma. Repertoires were generated with immunoSEQ multiplex PCR, while TCRdb's copy carries only in-frame clones and drops some. The sample has about 140,000 clones, around four fifths seen once; the top ten hold 20% to 25%. The material was blood, obtained from a patient whose treatment included radiotherapy and nephrectomy. The receptors come from a woman between 45 and 65 years old with renal cell carcinoma. Each CDR3 is given with its conserved first and last residue. D genes are given only for firm matches. For some rows the clone size is stated as once, few or many, or as a class when expanded; others skip it.

length	V	D	size	J	DNA	CDR3
15	TRBV5-8	-	-	TRBJ1-5	TGTGCCAGCAGCCGAGGGGCGGTGAGCAATCAGCCCCAGCATTTT	CASSRGAVSNQPQHF
17	TRBV19	TRBD1	-	TRBJ1-1	TGTGCCAGTACCCAACCCCTCGGACAGGGTGAGAGCACTGAAGCTTTCTTT	CASTQPLGQGESTEAFF
18	TRBV5-6	-	-	TRBJ2-6	TGTGCCAGCAGCTTGGCGAGTACTAGCATCCCCTGGGCCAACGTCCTGACTTTC	CASSLASTSIPWANVLTF
13	TRBV6-6	-	-	TRBJ2-7	TGTGCCAGCGGAACAGGATTTACTAACGAGCAGTACTTC	CASGTGFTNEQYF
13	TRBV9	-	once	TRBJ1-1	TGTGCCAGCAGCGTAGACCAGGGCACTGAAGCTTTCTTT	CASSVDQGTEAFF
15	TRBV29-1	TRBD1	once	TRBJ1-2	TGCAGCGTTGAAGAGCGGACAGGGAGCAGCTATGGCTACACCTTC	CSVEERTGSSYGYTF
15	TRBV5-8	TRBD2	-	TRBJ2-3	TGTGCCAGCAGCTTGGGCCCCGTGCGGGGGAGCGCGCAGTATTTT	CASSLGPVRGSAQYF
13	TRBV2	-	few	TRBJ1-1	TGTGCCAGCAGTCTACAGGGTATCACTGAAGCTTTCTTT	CASSLQGITEAFF
15	TRBV25-1	TRBD2	-	TRBJ2-5	TGTGCCAGCAGACGGACTAGCGGGATACAAGAGACCCAGTACTTC	CASRRTSGIQETQYF
18	TRBV7-2	-	-	TRBJ2-1	TGTGCCAGCAGCCAACCAACCGGCGGAGGGGGGTCCTACAATGAGCAGTTCTTC	CASSQPTGGGGSYNEQFF
14	TRBV2	-	-	TRBJ2-5	TGTGCCAGCAGCCCGGGACCTCTTCAAGAGACCCAGTACTTC	CASSPGPLQETQYF
17	TRBV7-2	-	-	TRBJ2-6	TGTGCCAGCAGCCCCTACCGGGGCGCAGGTGGGGCCAACGTCCTGACTTTC	CASSPYRGAGGANVLTF
13	TRBV9	-	-	TRBJ1-1	TGTGCCAGCAGCGTAGGGGGGTTAACTGAAGCTTTCTTT	CASSVGGLTEAFF
13	TRBV4-1	-	-	TRBJ1-4	TGCGCCAGCAGCCAAGCCCAAAATGAAAAACTGTTTTTT	CASSQAQNEKLFF
16	TRBV4-1	TRBD2	-	TRBJ2-5	TGCGCCAGCAGCCAAGATCAAGTAGCGGGAGAAGAGACCCAGTACTTC	CASSQDQVAGEETQYF
12	TRBV9	-	-	TRBJ2-2	TGTGCCAGCAGCGTAGACGCCGGGGAGCTGTTTTTT	CASSVDAGELFF